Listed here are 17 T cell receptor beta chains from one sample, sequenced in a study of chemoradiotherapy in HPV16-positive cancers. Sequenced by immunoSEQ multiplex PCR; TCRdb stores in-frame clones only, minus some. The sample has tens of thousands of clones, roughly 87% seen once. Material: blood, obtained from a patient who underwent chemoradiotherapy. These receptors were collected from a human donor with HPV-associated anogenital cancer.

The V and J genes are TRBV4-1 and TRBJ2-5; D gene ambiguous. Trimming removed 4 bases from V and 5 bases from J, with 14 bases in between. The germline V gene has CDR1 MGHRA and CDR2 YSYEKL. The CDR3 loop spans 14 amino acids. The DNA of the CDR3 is TGCGCCAGCAGCCCCATGCCAGGCGTGGAGACCCAGTACTTC. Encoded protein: CASSPMPGVETQYF.

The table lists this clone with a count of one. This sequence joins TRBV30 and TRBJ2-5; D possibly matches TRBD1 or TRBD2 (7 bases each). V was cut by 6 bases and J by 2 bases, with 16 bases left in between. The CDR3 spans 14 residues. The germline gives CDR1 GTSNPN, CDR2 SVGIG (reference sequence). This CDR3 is CACTTQGGQETQYF. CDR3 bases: TGTGCCTGCACCACCCAGGGGGGGCAAGAGACCCAGTACTTC.

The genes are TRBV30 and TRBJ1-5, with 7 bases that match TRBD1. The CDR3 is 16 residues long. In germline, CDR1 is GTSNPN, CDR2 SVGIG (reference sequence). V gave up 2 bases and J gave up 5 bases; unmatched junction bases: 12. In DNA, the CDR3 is TGTGCCTGGAGTCTCATCATTCAGGGGGGTTATCAGCCCCAGCATTTT. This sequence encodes CAWSLIIQGGYQPQHF.

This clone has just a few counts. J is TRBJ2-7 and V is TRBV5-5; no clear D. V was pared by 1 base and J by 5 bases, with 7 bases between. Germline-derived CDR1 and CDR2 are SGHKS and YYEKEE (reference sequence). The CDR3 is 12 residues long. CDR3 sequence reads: CASSLYDDEQYF. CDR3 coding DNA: TGTGCCAGCAGCTTGTATGACGACGAGCAGTACTTC.

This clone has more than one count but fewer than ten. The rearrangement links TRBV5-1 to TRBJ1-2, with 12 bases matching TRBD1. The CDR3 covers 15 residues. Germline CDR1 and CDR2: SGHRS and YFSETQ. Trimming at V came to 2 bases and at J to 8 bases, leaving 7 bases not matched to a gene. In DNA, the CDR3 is TGCGCCAGCAGCTTTGGCGGGACAGGGGGCGAGGGCTACACCTTC. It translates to CASSFGGTGGEGYTF.

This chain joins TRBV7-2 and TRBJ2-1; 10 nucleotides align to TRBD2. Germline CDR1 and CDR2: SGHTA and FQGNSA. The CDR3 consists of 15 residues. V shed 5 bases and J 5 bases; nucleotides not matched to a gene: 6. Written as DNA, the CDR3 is TGTGCCAGCAGCCAAGCCGGGACTAGCGACAATGAGCAGTTCTTC. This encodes CASSQAGTSDNEQFF. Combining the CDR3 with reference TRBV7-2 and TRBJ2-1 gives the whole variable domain GAGVSQSPSNKVTEKGKDVELRCDPISGHTALYWYRQSLGQGLEFLIYFQGNSAPDKSGLPSDRFSAERTGGSVSTLTIQRTQQEDSAVYLCASSQAGTSDNEQFFGPGTRLTVL.

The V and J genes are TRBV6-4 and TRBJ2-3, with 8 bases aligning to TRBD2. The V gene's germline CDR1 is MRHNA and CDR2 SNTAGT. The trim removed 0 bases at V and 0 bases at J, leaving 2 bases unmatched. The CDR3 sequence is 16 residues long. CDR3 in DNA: TGTGCCAGCAGTGACTCGACTAGCGCTAGCACAGATACGCAGTATTTT. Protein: CASSDSTSASTDTQYF.

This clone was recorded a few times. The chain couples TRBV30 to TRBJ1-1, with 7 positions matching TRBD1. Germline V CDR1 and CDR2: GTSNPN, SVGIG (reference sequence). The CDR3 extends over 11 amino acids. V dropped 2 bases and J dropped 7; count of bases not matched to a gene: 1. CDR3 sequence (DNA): TGTGCCTGGAGTTACAGGGGTGAAGCTTTCTTT. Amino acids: CAWSYRGEAFF.

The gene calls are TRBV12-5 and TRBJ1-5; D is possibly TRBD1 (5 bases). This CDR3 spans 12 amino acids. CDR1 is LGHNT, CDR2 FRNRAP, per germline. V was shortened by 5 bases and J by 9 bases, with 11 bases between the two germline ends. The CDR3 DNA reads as TGTGCTAGTGGTACGACTGGGGGGCCCCAGCATTTT. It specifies CASGTTGGPQHF.

For the CDR3, the DNA is TGTGCCAGTAGTTTTCGACTAGCGGGGAACCAAGAGACCCAGTACTTC. Translating it yields CASSFRLAGNQETQYF. The chain uses TRBV19 and TRBJ2-5, with 11 bases fitting TRBD2. Germline V gene sequence: CDR1 LNHDA, CDR2 SQIVND (reference sequence). After removal of 5 bases from V and 0 bases from J, the junction contained 5 bases not matched to a gene. CDR3 size: 16 residues.

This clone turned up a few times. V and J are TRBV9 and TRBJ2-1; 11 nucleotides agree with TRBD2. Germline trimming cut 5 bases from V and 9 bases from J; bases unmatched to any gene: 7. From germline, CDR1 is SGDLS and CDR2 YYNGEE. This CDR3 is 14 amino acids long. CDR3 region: CASRTGLAVGEQFF. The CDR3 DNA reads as TGTGCCAGCAGGACGGGACTAGCGGTGGGTGAGCAGTTCTTC.

The CDR3 nucleotides read TGTGCCAGCACATTAGAGAGAGCCACTGAAGCTTTCTTT. Its protein product is CASTLERATEAFF. The chain joins TRBV6-1 to TRBJ1-1; D not resolved. From germline, CDR1 is MNHNS and CDR2 SASEGT. V was trimmed by 7 bases and J by 4 bases, leaving 13 bases between them. CDR3 length: 13 amino acids.

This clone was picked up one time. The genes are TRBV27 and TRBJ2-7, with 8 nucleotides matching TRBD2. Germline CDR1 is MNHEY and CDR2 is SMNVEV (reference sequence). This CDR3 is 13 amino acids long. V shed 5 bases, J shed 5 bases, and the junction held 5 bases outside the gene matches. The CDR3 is CASSTSGLHEQYF. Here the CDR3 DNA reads TGTGCCAGCAGTACTAGCGGTCTCCACGAGCAGTACTTC.

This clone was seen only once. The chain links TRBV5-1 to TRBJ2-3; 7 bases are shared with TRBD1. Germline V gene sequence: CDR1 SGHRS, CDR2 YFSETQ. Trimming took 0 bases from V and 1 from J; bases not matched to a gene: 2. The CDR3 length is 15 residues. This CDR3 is CASSLGGTGTDTQYF. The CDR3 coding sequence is TGCGCCAGCAGCTTGGGGGGGACAGGCACAGATACGCAGTATTTT.

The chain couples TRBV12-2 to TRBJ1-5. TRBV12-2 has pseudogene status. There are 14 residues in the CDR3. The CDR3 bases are TGTGCAAGTCGCTTAGGGGGTGGCGAGCAGCCCCAGCATTTT. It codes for CASRLGGGEQPQHF.

CDR3 bases: TGTGCCAGCAGCTTCAGGACTAGCCGTTCCTACGAGCAGTACTTC. Its translation is CASSFRTSRSYEQYF. The V and J genes are TRBV5-6 and TRBJ2-7; 8 bases are a match to TRBD2. Germline V gene data show CDR1 as SGHDT and CDR2 as YYEEEE. CDR3 length: 15 residues. Germline trimming cut 2 bases from V and 1 base from J; bases unmatched to any gene: 5. Based on the CDR3 plus reference TRBV5-6 and TRBJ2-7, the full variable domain is DAGVTQSPTHLIKTRGQQVTLRCSPKSGHDTVSWYQQALGQGPQFIFQYYEEEERQRGNFPDRFSGHQFPNYSSELNVNALLLGDSALYLCASSFRTSRSYEQYFGPGTRLTVT.

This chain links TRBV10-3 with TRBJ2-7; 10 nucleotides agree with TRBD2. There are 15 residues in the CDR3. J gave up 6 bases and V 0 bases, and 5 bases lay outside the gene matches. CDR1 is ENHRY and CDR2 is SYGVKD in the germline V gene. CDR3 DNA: TGTGCCATCAGTGAGTCGTCTAGCGGGAGTACCGAGCAGTACTTC. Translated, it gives CAISESSSGSTEQYF.